The present entry profiles one TCR beta chain with its context. What it binds is not known. Using immunoSEQ multiplex PCR, the repertoire was profiled, and TCRdb retains in-frame clones only, with some absent. Seen here are fewer than 40,000 clones, over 90% observed once, and the top ten hold more than 1.5%. These data are taken from a study of multiple sclerosis patients with progressive multifocal leukoencephalopathy. The time point here: before natalizumab initiation. Prior interferon beta treatment was universal, and the PML patients were all female. Study-wide results and caveats: PML-onset expanded TRB clones were detectable before and during natalizumab therapy.

Trimming removed 1 base from V and 1 base from J; junction bases left unmatched: 15. CDR3 length: 19 amino acids. The germline V gene has CDR1 MGHRA and CDR2 YSYEKL. The chain is built from TRBV4-1 and TRBJ2-5; TRBD2 matches at 7 bases. The receptor was isolated from a man aged 25 to 45 with multiple sclerosis. The sequenced sample consisted of PBMCs. In nucleotides, the CDR3 is TGCGCCAGCAGCCAAGTAAAGGCTAGCGGCCTTGGGTTCCAAGAGACCCAGTACTTC. Translated: CASSQVKASGLGFQETQYF.